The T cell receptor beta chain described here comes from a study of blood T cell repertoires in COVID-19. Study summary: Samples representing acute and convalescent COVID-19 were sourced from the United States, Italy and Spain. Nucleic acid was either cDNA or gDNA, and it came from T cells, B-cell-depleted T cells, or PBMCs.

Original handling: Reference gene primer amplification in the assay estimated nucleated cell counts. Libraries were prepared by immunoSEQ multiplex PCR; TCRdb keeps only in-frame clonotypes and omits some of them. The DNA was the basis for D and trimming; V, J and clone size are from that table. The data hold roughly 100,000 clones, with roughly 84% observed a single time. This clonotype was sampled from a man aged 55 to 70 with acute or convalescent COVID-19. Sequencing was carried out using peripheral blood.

The CDR3 sequence: CASSYSSGVGYTF. DNA for the CDR3: TGTGCCAGCAGTTACTCGTCAGGGGTTGGCTACACCTTC. The chain recombines TRBV6-5 with TRBJ1-2, with a tentative D call TRBD1 (6 bases). The CDR3 length is 13 residues. The germline V and J ends were trimmed by 0 bases and 7 bases, with 9 bases remaining between them. The germline CDR1 and CDR2 sequences are MNHEY and SVGAGI.